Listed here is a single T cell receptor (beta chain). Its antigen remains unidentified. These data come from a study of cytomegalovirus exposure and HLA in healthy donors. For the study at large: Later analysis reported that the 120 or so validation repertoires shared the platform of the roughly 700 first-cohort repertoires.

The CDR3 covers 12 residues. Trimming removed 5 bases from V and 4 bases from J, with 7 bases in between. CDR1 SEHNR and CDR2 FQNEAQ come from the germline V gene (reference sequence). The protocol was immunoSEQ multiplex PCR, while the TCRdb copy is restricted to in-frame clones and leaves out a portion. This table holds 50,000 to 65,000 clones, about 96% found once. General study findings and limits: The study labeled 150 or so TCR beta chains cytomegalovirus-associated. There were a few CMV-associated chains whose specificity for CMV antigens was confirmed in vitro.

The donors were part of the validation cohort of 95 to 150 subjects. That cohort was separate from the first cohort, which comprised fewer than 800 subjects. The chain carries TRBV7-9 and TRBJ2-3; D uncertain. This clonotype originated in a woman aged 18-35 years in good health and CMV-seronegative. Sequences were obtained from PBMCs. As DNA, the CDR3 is TGTGCCAGCAGCCCCCTTGCAGATACGCAGTATTTT. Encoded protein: CASSPLADTQYF.